The clone carrying this T cell receptor beta chain was counted a few times. What it binds is not known. At one boundary the junction diverges from the germline segment, which might be a read error. Germline V CDR1 and CDR2: LGHNA, YNFKEQ. The CDR3 contains 19 residues. These data come from a study of human T cells and chemical hapten exposure. The time point denotes: healthy volunteer bleed at 2 weeks. RNA extraction used unfractionated whole blood as the source of total RNA. Via MiXCR, TCRdb re-called the RACE reads, giving one row per CDR3 protein. This sample has 130,000 or so distinct CDR3 sequences, with approximately 10% found just once. Study-wide points: Those TCRs sitting above 1 in 1000 frequency stayed the same with DPC sensitization.

This receptor was obtained from a male donor in good health. Some clones in this sample may be carry-over from other donors' samples. V and J are TRBV4-2 and TRBJ2-3, with 10 bases aligning to TRBD2. The sample comprised whole blood. CDR3 sequence (DNA): TGCGCCAGCAGCCAAGATGTTCTAAGCGGGGGGGCGGGCACAGATACGCAGTATTTT. Residues: CASSQDVLSGGAGTDTQYF.